This entry lists 25 T cell receptor beta chains sequenced from one sample in a study of blood T cell repertoires in COVID-19. Here immunoSEQ multiplex PCR was the method, and the copy in TCRdb shows in-frame clones only, minus some. The data hold over 300,000 clones, with 70% to 90% observed a single time. Source material: PBMCs or T cells enriched from blood (not recorded which). These receptors originate from a woman aged 40 to 50 who had recovered from COVID-19.

The genes are TRBV10-1 and TRBJ2-2; 7 bases are a match to TRBD2. This CDR3 contains 12 residues. The V and J ends lost 6 bases and 7 bases, in that order; junction bases with no gene match: 2. Germline CDR1 WNHNN, CDR2 SYGVQD (reference sequence). The CDR3 sequence is CASSGGSGELFF. CDR3 nucleotide sequence: TGCGCCAGCAGCGGGGGGAGCGGGGAGCTGTTTTTT.

The chain is built from TRBV27 and TRBJ1-5; TRBD1 aligns across 10 bases. Per germline, CDR1 MNHEY and CDR2 SMNVEV (reference sequence). The junction had 11 bases not matched to a gene; V was cut back by 5 bases and J by 4 bases. CDR3 size: 17 residues. CDR3 amino acids: CASSTTRQGARNQPQHF. CDR3 DNA: TGTGCCAGCAGTACAACCCGACAGGGGGCACGGAATCAGCCCCAGCATTTT.

The chain carries TRBV4-3 and TRBJ2-7; 10 bases line up with TRBD2. V lost 2 bases and J lost 2; bases outside the gene matches: 3. Germline values: CDR1 LGHNA, CDR2 YSLEER. There are 15 residues in the CDR3. The CDR3 reads CASSQLAGEAYEQYF. The CDR3 DNA is TGCGCCAGCAGCCAACTAGCGGGAGAAGCCTACGAGCAGTACTTC.

The chain employs TRBV5-4 and TRBJ2-5; the match to TRBD1 covers 8 bases. The CDR3 is 13 residues long. Germline trimming cut 1 base from V and 5 bases from J; bases unmatched to any gene: 1. Germline CDR1 and CDR2: SGHNT and YYREEE (reference sequence). CDR3: CASSLTGGETQYF. The DNA for the CDR3 is TGTGCCAGCAGCTTGACAGGGGGTGAGACCCAGTACTTC.

The genes are TRBV2 and TRBJ2-5; 15 bases map to TRBD2. CDR1 and CDR2 from the germline V gene are SNHLY and FYNNEI. This CDR3 has 18 residues. Trimming took 4 bases from V and 2 from J; bases not matched to a gene: 8. For the CDR3, the DNA is TGTGCCAGCAGTGCCATTGGGACTAGCGGGGGGTTACAAGAGACCCAGTACTTC. As protein: CASSAIGTSGGLQETQYF.

The J gene is TRBJ2-1, the V gene TRBV5-4; 10 bases are shared with TRBD2. Germline V gives CDR1 SGHNT, CDR2 YYREEE (reference sequence). The CDR3 consists of 15 residues. J lost 8 bases, V lost 0 bases, and 5 bases had no gene match. The CDR3 bases are TGTGCCAGCAGCTTGGAACTAGCGGGAAACTATGAGCAGTTCTTC. It codes for CASSLELAGNYEQFF.

The chain employs TRBV5-1 and TRBJ2-5; D may be TRBD2 (7 bases). The V end was cut by 6 bases, the J end by 5 bases, with 17 bases between. Germline values: CDR1 SGHRS, CDR2 YFSETQ. The CDR3 length is 14 residues. CDR3 protein: CASTPRGGGETQYF. The CDR3, as DNA: TGCGCCAGCACCCCGCGTGGCGGGGGCGAGACCCAGTACTTC. The entire variable domain, with the rest obtained from reference TRBV5-1 and TRBJ2-5, is as follows: KAGVTQTPRYLIKTRGQQVTLSCSPISGHRSVSWYQQTPGQGLQFLFEYFSETQRNKGNFPGRFSGRQFSNSRSEMNVSTLELGDSALYLCASTPRGGGETQYFGPGTRLLVL.

This chain connects TRBV4-1 to TRBJ1-4; TRBD1 matches at 7 bases. The germline V gene has CDR1 MGHRA and CDR2 YSYEKL. Trimming took 0 bases from V and 5 from J; bases not matched to a gene: 6. This CDR3 has 16 residues. The CDR3 is CASSQDRAGGNEKLFF. The CDR3 region has the DNA TGCGCCAGCAGCCAAGATAGGGCAGGGGGGAATGAAAAACTGTTTTTT.

The genes are TRBV6-5 and TRBJ2-2; 8 positions match TRBD1. V lost 5 bases, J lost 5 bases, and 4 bases stayed unmatched. The CDR3 runs 14 residues. CDR1 and CDR2 (germline): MNHEY, SVGAGI. The CDR3: CASSKRQGTGELFF. DNA for the CDR3: TGTGCCAGCAGTAAACGACAGGGGACCGGGGAGCTGTTTTTT.

This sequence joins TRBV2 and TRBJ2-1; D not certain. V lost 6 bases to trimming and J lost 7 bases, with 7 bases between them. Germline V gives CDR1 SNHLY, CDR2 FYNNEI. The CDR3 runs to 11 residues. CDR3 in amino acids: CASRVRNEQFF. CDR3 sequence (DNA): TGTGCCAGCAGGGTTCGGAATGAGCAGTTCTTC. The entire variable domain, with the rest obtained from reference TRBV2 and TRBJ2-1, is as follows: EPEVTQTPSHQVTQMGQEVILRCVPISNHLYFYWYRQILGQKVEFLVSFYNNEISEKSEIFDDQFSVERPDGSNFTLKIRSTKLEDSAMYFCASRVRNEQFFGPGTRLTVL.

This chain connects TRBV7-8 to TRBJ2-3; 13 nucleotides match TRBD2. Unmatched junction bases numbered 4, after V lost 5 bases and J lost 5 bases. CDR1 and CDR2 from the germline V gene are SGHVS and FQNEAQ. This CDR3 contains 15 residues. The CDR3, as DNA: TGTGCCAGCAGCCTCGGACTAGCGGGAGTAGATACGCAGTATTTT. It codes for CASSLGLAGVDTQYF. The full variable domain, in which reference TRBV7-8 and TRBJ2-3 provide the parts outside the CDR3, is GAGVSQSPRYKVAKRGQDVALRCDPISGHVSLFWYQQALGQGPEFLTYFQNEAQLDKSGLPSDRFFAERPEGSVSTLKIQRTQQEDSAVYLCASSLGLAGVDTQYFGPGTRLTVL.

CDR3 DNA: TGTGCCACCAGTGACTGGGCGACTGGACTAGCGGGAGTTAGATCAGATACGCAGTATTTT. Protein: CATSDWATGLAGVRSDTQYF. This rearrangement joins TRBV24-1 to TRBJ2-3; 13 bases agree with TRBD2. The germline V gene encodes CDR1 KGHDR and CDR2 SFDVKD. Germline trimming cut 4 bases from V and 4 bases from J; bases unmatched to any gene: 16. This CDR3 is built from 20 residues.

About this clone: At the DNA level, this CDR3 is encoded by other sequences in the same sample as well. The V call is TRBV18, the J call TRBJ2-1; TRBD1 matches at 10 bases. CDR3 length: 14 amino acids. V gave up 6 bases and J gave up 5 bases; unmatched junction bases: 4. In germline, CDR1 is KGHSH, CDR2 LQKENI. For the CDR3, the DNA is TGTGCCAGCTCGCCCGGGACAGGGGACAATGAGCAGTTCTTC. Amino acids: CASSPGTGDNEQFF.

V gene TRBV6-4 combines with J gene TRBJ1-2; D gene uncertain. V lost 3 bases, J lost 3 bases, and 8 bases lay in between. Germline V gives CDR1 MRHNA, CDR2 SNTAGT. The CDR3 length is 13 residues. In DNA, the CDR3 is TGTGCCAGCAGTGAATCCGGGGACTATGGCTACACCTTC. Residues: CASSESGDYGYTF.

The CDR3 coding sequence is TGTGCCAGCAGCTTAGCCCCCACAGGGGTGTCAGATACGCAGTATTTT. Protein product: CASSLAPTGVSDTQYF. This chain joins TRBV7-8 and TRBJ2-3; 7 bases are a match to TRBD1. The length of the CDR3 is 16 residues. The V gene end was trimmed by 0 bases and the J gene end by 4 bases; junction bases not matched to a gene: 7. Germline assignment: CDR1 SGHVS and CDR2 FQNEAQ.

The chain links TRBV3-1 (or the pseudogene TRBV3-2) to TRBJ2-7, with D possibly TRBD2 on 6 matching bases. The CDR3 extends over 12 amino acids. Germline V gene sequence: CDR1 LGHDT, CDR2 YNNKEL (reference sequence). The germline V and J ends were trimmed by 0 bases and 11 bases, with 11 bases remaining between them. DNA for the CDR3: TGTGCCAGCAGCCAAGAGGCGGGGCGGGAGTACTTC. Protein product: CASSQEAGREYF.

J is TRBJ2-1 and V is TRBV5-1; 11 bases line up with TRBD1. V gave up 0 bases and J gave up 6 bases; unmatched junction bases: 2. CDR1 and CDR2 from the germline V gene are SGHRS and YFSETQ. This CDR3 is built from 15 residues. CDR3 nucleotides: TGCGCCAGCAGCTTGGTTGGACAGGGGGCCAATGAGCAGTTCTTC. As protein: CASSLVGQGANEQFF.

The gene calls are TRBV7-2 and TRBJ1-4, with D hard to call. CDR1 and CDR2 from the germline V gene are SGHTA and FQGNSA. The CDR3 is made up of 13 amino acids. V was clipped by 4 bases and J by 8 bases, with 11 bases between them. The CDR3 DNA reads TGTGCCAGCAGCTGGGGAGTCCGGGAAAAACTGTTTTTT. It codes for CASSWGVREKLFF.

J is TRBJ2-7 and V is TRBV28; D is unresolved. Trimming took 7 bases from V and 2 from J, leaving 12 bases between them. CDR1 is MDHEN, CDR2 SYDVKM, per germline. The CDR3 is 13 amino acids. Here the CDR3 DNA reads TGTGCCAGCACCGTCCGCCTACCCTACGAGCAGTACTTC. Residues: CASTVRLPYEQYF.

This rearrangement joins TRBV7-3 to TRBJ2-3, with a tentative D call TRBD1 (6 bases). V dropped 1 base and J dropped 10 bases, with 9 bases sitting between them. The CDR3 has 12 residues. Looked up from germline, CDR1 is SGHTA and CDR2 is FQGTGA. For the CDR3, the DNA is TGTGCCAGCAGCTTAAATGAGGGGGCGCAGTATTTT. This sequence encodes CASSLNEGAQYF. Full variable domain (missing parts from reference TRBV7-3 and TRBJ2-3): GAGVSQTPSNKVTEKGKYVELRCDPISGHTALYWYRQSLGQGPEFLIYFQGTGAADDSGLPNDRFFAVRPEGSVSTLKIQRTERGDSAVYLCASSLNEGAQYFGPGTRLTVL.

The chain joins TRBV30 to TRBJ2-5, with TRBD2 matching over 8 bases. Germline V gene data show CDR1 as GTSNPN and CDR2 as SVGIG (reference sequence). CDR3 length equals 14 residues. V was clipped by 1 base and J by 5 bases; unmatched bases: 6. The CDR3 is CAWSAGGGSETQYF. DNA of the CDR3: TGTGCCTGGAGTGCAGGCGGGGGGAGCGAGACCCAGTACTTC. The complete variable domain, with remaining parts taken from reference TRBV30 and TRBJ2-5, reads SQTIHQWPATLVQPVGSPLSLECTVEGTSNPNLYWYRQAAGRGLQLLFYSVGIGQISSEVPQNLSASRPQDRQFILSSKKLLLSDSGFYLCAWSAGGGSETQYFGPGTRLLVL.

The chain couples TRBV5-1 to TRBJ1-1; unclear D gene. The CDR3 runs to 15 residues. Trimming stripped 4 bases from V and 5 bases from J, with 18 bases between. Germline V lookup: CDR1 SGHRS, CDR2 YFSETQ. The CDR3 spells CASSTRAEGRTEAFF. The CDR3 DNA reads as TGCGCCAGCAGCACGAGGGCCGAGGGTAGGACTGAAGCTTTCTTT. Full variable domain (remainder filled in from reference TRBV5-1 and TRBJ1-1): KAGVTQTPRYLIKTRGQQVTLSCSPISGHRSVSWYQQTPGQGLQFLFEYFSETQRNKGNFPGRFSGRQFSNSRSEMNVSTLELGDSALYLCASSTRAEGRTEAFFGQGTRLTVV.

J is TRBJ2-7 and V is TRBV10-1; TRBD1 matches at 8 bases. Germline CDR1 and CDR2: WNHNN and SYGVQD (reference sequence). The ends lost 2 bases at V and 3 bases at J; junction bases unmatched: 9. There are 16 residues in the CDR3. CDR3 protein: CASSEPDRGGIYEQYF. CDR3 nucleotide sequence: TGCGCCAGCAGTGAGCCCGACAGGGGTGGGATCTACGAGCAGTACTTC.

This clone was counted a few times. The V call is TRBV4-2, the J call TRBJ1-1, with TRBD1 matching over 8 bases. CDR3 length equals 14 residues. Germline CDR1 is LGHNA and CDR2 is YNFKEQ. With 7 bases clipped from V and 3 bases from J, the junction kept 7 bases outside the gene matches. CDR3: CASTSGQDYTEAFF. CDR3 coding DNA: TGTGCCAGCACCTCGGGACAGGATTACACTGAAGCTTTCTTT.

V gene TRBV19 combines with J gene TRBJ2-1, with 11 bases aligning to TRBD2. From germline, CDR1 is LNHDA and CDR2 SQIVND (reference sequence). The CDR3 runs to 15 residues. V was pared by 8 bases and J by 8 bases, with 11 bases of the junction left unmatched. This CDR3 reads CASGRLAGSLDEQFF. As DNA, the CDR3 is TGTGCCAGTGGTAGACTAGCGGGAAGTTTAGATGAGCAGTTCTTC. Full variable domain (rest looked up from reference TRBV19 and TRBJ2-1): DGGITQSPKYLFRKEGQNVTLSCEQNLNHDAMYWYRQDPGQGLRLIYYSQIVNDFQKGDIAEGYSVSREKKESFPLTVTSAQKNPTAFYLCASGRLAGSLDEQFFGPGTRLTVL.